Reported below is one T cell receptor beta chain. Which antigen it targets is not known. Per-nucleotide qualities are absent, and no much larger clonotype sits a single base away. The sample belongs to a study of Ad26.COV2.S vaccination and SARS-CoV-2 variants (dated by TCRdb to 2020 to 2022). About the study as a whole: Vaccine-arm donors came from COV1001, a multicentre, randomized, double-blind, placebo-controlled phase I-IIa trial of Ad26.COV2.S in healthy adults. Dosing of Ad26.COV2.S was intramuscular, at either 5x10^10 or 1x10^11 viral particles, delivered as one shot or as two shots spaced 56 days apart. The specificity and breadth of SARS-CoV-2-reactive T cell receptors after Ad26.COV2.S vaccination were assessed by TCRbeta repertoire sequencing. A total of 32 samples were included in the TCR-sequenced set, comprising around 19 Ad26.COV2.S vaccine recipients, 5 placebo recipients and 8 SARS-CoV-2 convalescent individuals. Participants in the trial were split at random into five groups of five each, receiving low-dose or high-dose Ad26.COV2.S once or twice, or else placebo on both occasions. Investigators remained blinded to trial group allocation during experiments and outcome assessment.

According to the study, the label for this sample's treatment or condition signals: 15 to 20 received Ad26.COV2.S at low or high dose, single or two shots; about 5 received placebo; per-sample allocation not given. For vaccine and placebo recipients, the sequenced repertoires came from samples collected on day 63 after the first injection. Cohort 1b enrolled about two dozen adults aged 18-55 years at a single site in Boston, USA, between 29 July and 7 August 2020. As a vaccine, Ad26.COV2.S was a replication-incompetent adenovirus type 26 vector that expressed a prefusion-stabilized SARS-CoV-2 spike protein derived from the original Wuhan strain. The immunoSEQ Assay was used to sequence TCRbeta CDR3 regions. After extraction, genomic DNA underwent amplification by bias-controlled multiplex PCR, followed by high-throughput sequencing. Regarding the original processing steps: To quantify the absolute abundance of every unique TCRbeta CDR3 region, sequences were collapsed and filtered. T cell fraction was estimated by normalizing TCRbeta template counts to usable DNA, which was measured by amplifying reference genes present in all nucleated cells. Repertoire TCRs were annotated as SARS-CoV-2-specific by exact matching of V gene, CDR3 amino acid sequence and J gene to a known reactive TCR set. MIRA supplied the reference SARS-CoV-2 TCR set, which was filtered for enrichment in COVID-19-positive ImmuneCODE repertoires so that public or cross-reactive TCRs were removed. Using the MIRA antigens, annotated TCRs were further analysed by specific ORF or by position within an ORF. Breadth was defined as the number of annotated unique rearrangements divided by the total number of unique productive rearrangements, and depth was defined as the summed frequency of the annotated unique rearrangements. TCR breadth was compared between groups using two-sided Wilcoxon rank-sum tests. TCRdb took this table from immuneACCESS and kept in-frame rearrangements with V and J called. Such tables lack part of the clones; where checked against another copy, unresolved V genes explain under half of the gap, and the rest is unexplained. V and J calls and clone size are copied from that table; D and trimming were computed from the DNA. Across this sample there are about 480,000 clones, with about 83% seen only once. The ten largest clones capture 13% of the sample.

In the germline V gene, CDR1 corresponds to MDHEN and CDR2 to SYDVKM. Reading from cysteine to phenylalanine, the CDR3 counts 14 amino acids. CDR3 DNA only is kept here, 42 bases in frame from base 1. Trimming removed 4 bases from V and 6 bases from J, leaving 13 bases between the germline ends. What the research found in general, with its limitations: It was noted by the authors that total T cell responses may have been underestimated by the TCR breadth and depth analyses. The study lacked the statistical power to compare responses across vaccine doses or regimens. Vaccine and placebo recipients had comparable non-spike TCR breadth, which fits with the vaccine containing only spike. Substantial breadth of spike-specific CD8+ and CD4+ T cell responses was reported after vaccination. Compared with placebo recipients, Ad26.COV2.S recipients showed higher spike-specific TCR breadth (P = 0.0014).

The sequence was collected from a person between 18 and 65 years old who received the Ad26.COV2.S COVID-19 vaccine or a placebo. This specimen was peripheral blood, taken in a trial of Ad26.COV2.S vaccine versus placebo. The chain employs TRBV28 and TRBJ2-1; the D gene is not confidently resolved. This receptor carries the CDR3 CASSYADLPNEQFF. The bases are TGTGCCAGCAGTTATGCGGACCTACCCAATGAGCAGTTCTTC.